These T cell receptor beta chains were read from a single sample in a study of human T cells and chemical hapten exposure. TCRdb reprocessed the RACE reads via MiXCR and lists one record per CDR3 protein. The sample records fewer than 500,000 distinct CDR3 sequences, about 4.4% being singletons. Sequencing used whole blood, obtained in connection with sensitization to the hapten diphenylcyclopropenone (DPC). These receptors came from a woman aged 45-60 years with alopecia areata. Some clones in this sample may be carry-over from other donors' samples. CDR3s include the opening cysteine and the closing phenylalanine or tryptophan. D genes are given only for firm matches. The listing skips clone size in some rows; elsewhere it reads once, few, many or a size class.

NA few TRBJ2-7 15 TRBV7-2 CASSFTHGGGYEQYF TGTGCCAGCAGCTTCACCCACGGGGGCGGGTACGAGCAGTACTTC
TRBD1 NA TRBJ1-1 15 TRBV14 CASSQETGWSTEAFF TGTGCCAGCAGCCAAGAGACAGGGTGGTCCACTGAAGCTTTCTTT
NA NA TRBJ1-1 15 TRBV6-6 CASSYLQGTNTEAFF TGTGCCAGCAGTTACTTACAGGGAACTAACACTGAAGCTTTCTTT
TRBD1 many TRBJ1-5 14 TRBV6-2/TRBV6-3 CASQTDRAVQPQHF TGTGCCAGTCAAACCGACAGGGCGGTCCAGCCCCAGCATTTT
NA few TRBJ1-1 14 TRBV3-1 CASSHTQQNTEAFF TGTGCCAGCAGCCATACACAGCAGAACACTGAAGCTTTCTTT
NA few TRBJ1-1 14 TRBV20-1 CSARDLGANTEAFF TGCAGTGCTAGAGATTTGGGGGCGAACACTGAAGCTTTCTTT
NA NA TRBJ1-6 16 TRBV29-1 CSVEVMGGSHNSPLHF TGCAGCGTTGAAGTGATGGGAGGGTCCCATAATTCACCCCTCCACTTT
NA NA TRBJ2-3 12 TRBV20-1 CSAREGADTQYF TGCAGTGCTAGAGAAGGGGCGGATACGCAGTATTTT
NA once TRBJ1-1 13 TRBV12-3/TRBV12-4 CTSSLKDDTEAFF TGTACCAGCAGTTTAAAAGATGACACTGAAGCTTTCTTT
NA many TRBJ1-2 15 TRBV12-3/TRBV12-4 CASSLVPAGEDGYTF TGTGCCAGCAGTTTAGTTCCCGCAGGGGAAGATGGCTACACCTTC
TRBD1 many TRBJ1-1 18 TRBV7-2 CASSLGYGQGHSEAEAFF TGTGCCAGCAGCTTAGGTTACGGACAGGGGCATTCGGAGGCTGAAGCTTTCTTT
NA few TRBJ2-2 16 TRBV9 CASSVALQGHTGELFF TGTGCCAGCAGCGTAGCTCTACAGGGTCACACCGGGGAGCTGTTTTTT
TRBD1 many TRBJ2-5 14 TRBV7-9 CASSPQTGAETQYF TGTGCCAGCAGCCCGCAGACAGGGGCAGAGACCCAGTACTTC
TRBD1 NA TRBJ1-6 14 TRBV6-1 CASRDRDRGSPLHF TGTGCCAGCAGGGACAGAGACAGGGGGTCACCCCTCCACTTT
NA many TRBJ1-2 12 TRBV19 CASSIYSYGYTF TGTGCCAGTAGTATTTACAGCTATGGCTACACCTTC
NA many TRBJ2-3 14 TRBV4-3 CASSQERSTDTQYF TGCGCCAGCAGCCAAGAAAGAAGCACAGATACGCAGTATTTT
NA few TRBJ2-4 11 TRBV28 CASSVQNIQYF TGTGCCAGCAGCGTACAAAACATTCAGTACTTC
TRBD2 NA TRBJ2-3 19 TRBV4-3 CASSQALGTSGRPTDTQYF TGCGCCAGCAGCCAGGCCCTGGGGACTAGCGGGAGGCCCACAGATACGCAGTATTTT
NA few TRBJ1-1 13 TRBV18 CASSQGSQREAFF TGTGCCAGCTCACAGGGCAGCCAGAGGGAAGCTTTCTTT
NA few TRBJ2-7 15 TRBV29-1 CSVKTRPGSSYEQYF TGCAGCGTTAAAACTAGGCCGGGAAGCTCCTACGAGCAGTACTTC
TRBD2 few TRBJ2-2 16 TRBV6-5 CASTRLAGRNTGELFF TGTGCCAGCACCCGACTAGCGGGCAGGAACACCGGGGAGCTGTTTTTT
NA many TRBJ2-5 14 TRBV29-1 CSVEDLRAQETQYF TGCAGCGTTGAAGATCTGAGGGCTCAAGAGACCCAGTACTTC